This T cell receptor (beta chain) was captured by sequencing in a study of identical twins. This clonotype appeared a few times. V lost 5 bases, J lost 2 bases, and 11 bases lay in between. Looked up from germline, CDR1 is SGHTA and CDR2 is FQGNSA. This CDR3 region has 14 residues. TCRdb redid the calling of the 5' RACE reads with MiXCR, one entry per CDR3 protein. The sample lists roughly 720,000 distinct CDR3 sequences, over 15% seen once, with roughly 13% in the top ten. Another study also made use of these data, one on T cells expressing NK-cell markers. As that report states: Dominant NKG2C+ clonotype frequencies of 1.0-7.0% of CD8+ T cells were measured in several donors.

Sequencing input: PBMCs. V usage is TRBV7-2 and J usage is TRBJ2-3; no reliable D call. The source is a woman between 18 and 29 years old in good health. Here the CDR3 reads CASSRRFNTDTQYF. CDR3 DNA: TGTGCCAGCAGCCGGCGGTTTAACACAGATACGCAGTATTTT.